This entry is about one TCR beta chain. Repertoires were generated with immunoSEQ multiplex PCR, while TCRdb's copy carries only in-frame clones and drops some. Found here are fewer than 250,000 clones, around 84% of them singletons; the top ten hold about a fifth. The sample is drawn from a study of blood T cell repertoires in COVID-19. The CDR3 extends over 13 amino acids. V lost 5 bases and J lost 11, with 15 bases in between. Germline CDR1 reads SGHDN; CDR2 reads FVKESK. The sequenced sample consisted of peripheral blood. This sequence was found in a human donor in a cohort sampled during active COVID-19. V gene TRBV14 combines with J gene TRBJ1-4; D possibly corresponds to TRBD1 (5 bases). CDR3 protein: CASSSDTGGKLFF. CDR3 DNA: TGTGCCAGCAGCTCAGATACAGGTGGTAAACTGTTTTTT.